This section outlines one T cell receptor beta chain sequence together with its context. Its antigen remains unidentified. With only one base between it and a far larger clone, this is likely a read error. This CDR3 is also generated by other DNA sequences in the sample. This sample was taken from a study of shared clonotypes between healthy human individuals (dated by TCRdb to between 2020 and 2021). For the study in its entirety: The cohort included a few men and a couple of women between 18 and 49 years of age. To increase sequencing depth and limit assay-specific biases, different laboratories used diverse techniques to prepare libraries and sequence TCR repertoires. To estimate repertoire size and how much clonotypes are shared between individuals, the study performed deep sequencing of blood TCR repertoires from a few healthy adults. For each donor, three plates each were used for CD4 naive and CD4 memory, two plates were used for CD8 naive, and one plate was used for CD8 memory. Between about 0.94 and 8.9 billion PBMCs per donor were obtained by leukapheresis.

Donors were healthy HIV-negative adults with no recently reported acute infections or vaccinations. Every donor was a Caucasian adult residing in Nashville, Tennessee, USA. Magnetic negative selection was used to enrich CD4+ T cells, after which naive cells were positively selected on CD45RA and the negative fraction became the memory subset. Blood was obtained by leukapheresis, after which PBMCs were separated by Ficoll-Histopaque density gradient centrifugation and cryopreserved in liquid nitrogen vapor phase. Analytical flow cytometry was used to check the purity and quantity of each magnetically sorted T cell population. Each sorted fraction had its genomic DNA isolated and then quantified by UV absorbance on a Nanodrop 2000c. Overall study outcomes, separate from this receptor: Sampling was restricted to blood, and TCR repertoires in tissues likely differ from the TCR repertoires found in blood. Pairwise subsampling led to the expectation that sequencing depth would affect the degree of clonotype sharing among donors. Compared with non-shared clonotypes, clonotypes shared by all four sorted-subset donors had higher generation probabilities. Because the study included only a small number of donors, the genetic and exposure-history diversity represented was limited. Even with the large sequencing depth, rarefaction of the sorted-subset datasets indicated that sequencing was incomplete. Across a handful of donors, approximately 5% of naive CD4, roughly 3.8% of naive CD8, 2% to 2.5% of memory CD4, and 0.3% to 0.45% of memory CD8 clonotypes were shared. Naive subsets generally had larger estimated clonotype richness than memory subsets.

The CDR3 spans 15 residues, from the cysteine through the phenylalanine. CDR3 DNA is the only sequence kept; it has 45 bases, read in frame from the first base. From a lookup of the germline V gene, CDR1 and CDR2 are LGHNA and YNFKEQ. Using the deep immunoSEQ assay, multiplex PCR amplified TCR CDR3 regions from genomic DNA. Extracted genomic DNA from each cell subset was distributed evenly across all wells of several immunoSEQ 96-well plates, and each plate was treated as a replicate. For sorted subsets, roughly 0.2 ug genomic DNA, equal to tens of thousands of T cell genomes, was loaded into each replicate PCR. Purified libraries were quantified with a Qubit 3.0 fluorometer, sized on a Bioanalyzer 2100, and re-quantified with the KAPA Library Quantification kit. Every immunoSEQ 96-well plate was sequenced on a dedicated single-read 150-cycle Illumina NextSeq 550 flow cell. The study's processing was this. The immunoSEQ output contained only junctional sequences without quality scores, so filtering could not match that applied to full-length reads. Sequences were annotated with PyIR, a Python wrapper for IgBLAST v1.9, using IMGT germline references to assign V/J genes and CDR3. Reads were removed for weak V/J assignments (E-value above 1e-6), missing CDR3, stop codons, out-of-frame junctions, or ambiguous translated residues. A V3J clonotype was defined by an identical inferred V gene, J gene, and CDR3 amino acid sequence. To compute the percentage overlap between repertoires, the number of shared unique clonotypes was divided by the size of the smaller repertoire. Richness of each repertoire was evaluated using RTK rarefaction, the Chao1 estimator, and Recon v2.1 estimates of unobserved clonotypes. Generation probabilities for all TCRbeta clonotypes obtained by the gDNA method from a handful of donors were computed using OLGA. This immuneACCESS table, as held by TCRdb, lists in-frame sequences with V and J called but not all clones. Of the missing ones, under half trace to an unresolved V gene in checked studies; the others have no known cause. Clonal size and the V and J genes are those of that table, whereas D and trimming came from the DNA. For this sample the table gives over a million clones, of which roughly 74% were detected only once. The biggest ten clones account for 0.52% of the sample.

The source material was memory CD4+ T cells from PBMCs. The cell subset or site tag for this specimen amounts to: CD45RA-negative fraction. The chain employs TRBV4-2 and TRBJ2-2; the D call could be TRBD1 or TRBD2, with each sharing 5 bases. This receptor was obtained from a man younger than 35 in good health. Some clones in this sample may be carry-over from other donors' samples. The encoded CDR3 is CASSRRTGETGELFF. The sequence in DNA is TGTGCCAGCAGCCGCCGAACAGGAGAAACCGGGGAGCTATTTTTT.